This TCR beta chain was identified during a study of cytomegalovirus exposure and HLA in healthy donors (dated by TCRdb to 2015 to 2018). Context from the whole study: An earlier analysis of several hundred of the donors reported 250 to 350 Gb of sequence data and 117 million unique TCR beta sequences from 150 million to 200 million T cells. About 300 gigabases of sequencing data and around 85 million unique TCR sequences made up an early release that covered several hundred HLA-typed donors. The genetic ancestry cluster associated with self-reported Caucasian donors included 70% to 85% of the 398 genotyped donors. The study was designed to test whether signatures of past pathogen exposure could be identified by cataloging public T cell receptors. The T cell repertoires of several hundred subjects were profiled by immunosequencing and related to cytomegalovirus serostatus. Besides the first cohort of roughly 700 subjects, a separate validation cohort made up of 120 or so different subjects was used. The study combined high-throughput TCR immunosequencing, statistical association of individual TCRs with disease status, and machine learning to predict cytomegalovirus infection status. A later analysis re-analyzed previously published TCR beta repertoires from hundreds of donors and added high-resolution HLA genotyping to study TCR occurrence patterns. The later analysis used no new phenotypic data to find candidate immune exposures, relying instead on TCR beta sequences and their occurrence across donors. An earlier analysis of some 500 of the donors used high-throughput TCR beta sequencing to judge whether each TCR beta V gene segment behaved as functional or pseudogenic. Alongside the repertoire data, information on donor age, sex, ethnicity and CMV serostatus was compiled. Genome-wide SNP genotypes for about 60% of the 666 donors were used in a later genetic analysis, which treated that subset as a discovery cohort. All discovery cohort repertoires had been generated on a single sequencing platform. Class I and class II HLA loci were covered by the typing at four-digit resolution. The number of donors typed differed by locus, with about 629-630 for A, B, C, DRB1 and DQB1, 522 for DQA1, over 600 for DPA1, and approximately 470 for DPB1. Four to six DR-DQ haplotypes were handled as single units for association and clustering because linkage in the cohort was strong. Across approximately 400 genotyped donors of the cohort, an average of about 240,000 unique TCR beta nucleotide sequences per donor were sequenced, and roughly 18% of those sequences were non-productive. Beyond this particular receptor, the publication reports: In a later genetic analysis, fewer N-insertions in productive TCRs were reported among donors in an Asian-associated ancestry cluster than the roughly 670-donor mean. HLA typing was unavailable for some donors at each locus, so association tests used only the typed subset. Some IMGT-functional V segments, including TRBV6-2 and TRBV6-3, could not be told apart with the 87-base-pair reads, so those segments were excluded. According to a later analysis, TCR association rates differed among HLA loci, with DRB1 alleles showing the most associated TCRs and HLA-C alleles showing the fewest. In both the original and validation cohorts, the classifier was reported to diagnose cytomegalovirus status with high specificity and sensitivity. Only TCR beta chains were sequenced in this cohort, and the absence of alpha or paired-chain data limited detectable features. The authors suggested that the approach could potentially be generalized to other disease states and immunological phenotypes. Roughly uniform sequencing depth across donors was assumed in presence/absence analyses, although this assumption may not hold. V-gene and J-gene trimming of TCR beta chains was associated with a missense DCLRE1C variant in a later genetic analysis, and the association was replicated in an independent cohort. Because counts were too low, some 17 rarely observed V segments, including chromosome 9 orphons, were excluded from the earlier analysis of some 590 of the donors. While some public TCRs were present in many individuals, most TCR sequences turned up only very rarely across donors. Compared with equally common non-associated chains, HLA-associated TCR beta chains in a later analysis were more clonally expanded and had lower generation probabilities. In a later analysis, around 17,000 TCR beta sequences were associated with specific HLA alleles at a false discovery rate of 0.05. Strong co-occurrence of HLA alleles, especially DR and DQ, made assigning TCR associations to individual alleles difficult. The study listed 170 or so TCR beta chains as associated with cytomegalovirus. A later analysis reported that several top co-occurrence clusters appeared linked to parvovirus B19, influenza, CMV and Epstein-Barr virus. Linkage disequilibrium might explain the correlated functional status among segregating V segments, but an unknown experimental factor could not be ruled out. Immune exposure information for the cohort was limited to CMV serostatus. The sequencing pipeline was judged likely to have produced a cluster of highly shared sequence variants as a technical artifact. A later analysis found that most CMV-associated TCR beta chains appeared HLA-restricted, with HLA associations seemingly driven largely by CMV exposure. An earlier analysis of around 600 of the donors showed that most TCR beta V segments appeared in productive rearrangements either about 87% or about 30% of the time, which broadly matched IMGT annotations. A further reported finding was that TCR beta sequences accurately predicted the HLA-A and HLA-B alleles for most subjects in the first cohort. Three of the identified cytomegalovirus-associated TCR beta chains were confirmed in vitro to be specific for cytomegalovirus antigens.

On this clone: Its binding antigen is unknown. Base qualities are missing; no much larger clone stands one base away.

Libraries were made using the immunoSEQ multiplex PCR assay. For the multiplex PCR, a mixture combining 60 forward primers for TCR Vbeta segments and 13 reverse primers for TCR Jbeta segments was used. A multiplex PCR assay on genomic DNA amplified the CDR3 region of rearranged TCR beta genes. The Illumina HiSeq System was used to sequence the amplified TCR beta libraries as 87-base-pair reads. As for the authors' bioinformatics: In a later analysis, 80 million or so unique TCR beta chains were counted across the roughly 670 repertoires, and roughly 11 million of these chains were shared by at least two donors. Raw reads were error-corrected and collapsed into unique sequences with a nearest-neighbor algorithm that merged closely related sequences to remove PCR and sequencing errors. V, D and J gene segments were assigned by aligning CDR3 sequences to IMGT reference sequences. For a sequence to be retained, at least a six-nucleotide match to both a V gene segment and a J gene segment was required. Rearrangements were called productive when the CDR3 lacked stop codons and stayed in frame with V and J; all others were non-productive. Following IMGT convention, CDR3 was defined as the stretch from the second conserved V-encoded cysteine up to the conserved J-encoded phenylalanine. In an earlier analysis of more than 550 of the donors, sequences lacking an unambiguous match to a single V gene segment were excluded. In an earlier analysis of 587 of the donors, V segments were called functional above 56.7% productive rearrangements and were called segregating when the between-donor standard deviation exceeded 5%. A statistical classification framework was built to diagnose cytomegalovirus status from the catalog of TCR beta chain sequences. A later analysis assigned V and J genes by comparing TCR nucleotide sequences with IMGT/GENE-DB human TR gene sequences. The TCRdist pipeline was used in a later analysis to assign CDR3 sequences and most-parsimonious VDJ recombination scenarios. In a later analysis, each TCR beta chain was defined by its CDR3 amino acid sequence together with its V-gene family, and reads lacking a unique V-gene family were excluded. To address suspected cross-contamination and a sequencing artifact, a later analysis removed over 500 highly shared, low-generation-probability nucleotide sequences. In a later analysis, a clonal expansion index for each public chain was calculated from normalized within-repertoire ranks of inferred template counts. Generation probabilities in a later analysis came from a VDJ recombination model fitted to out-of-frame rearrangements, and those results were checked against IGoR. Hypergeometric tests were used in a later analysis to score TCR-TCR, TCR-HLA and TCR-CMV co-occurrence, with a repertoire-size bias correction applied to the TCR pairs. To estimate false discovery rates, a later analysis permuted the HLA or CMV assignments 20 times. In a later analysis, co-occurring TCRs were grouped with DBSCAN, and TCRdist sequence similarity was added when clustering was performed within HLA-allele-positive subsets. For co-occurrence clustering, repertoires with fewer than 30,000 or more than 120,000 public chains were excluded, along with five or six repertoires with anomalous nucleotide sharing. As stored in TCRdb, this immuneACCESS dataset retains in-frame rearrangements with V and J assigned. A fraction of the clones does not appear; measured against another copy, unresolved V genes explain less than half of the discrepancy, and the remainder lacks a known reason. The V and J calls and the clone size are those of that table, but D and trimming were determined from the DNA. For this sample the table gives 150,000 to 200,000 clones, of which about four fifths were detected only once. Around a tenth of the sample lies in the top ten.

CDR1 and CDR2 are drawn from the germline V gene: MRHNA, SNTAGT. Trimming accounts for 6 bases at V and 6 bases at J, while the number of junction bases matched to no gene is 4. Including cysteine and phenylalanine, the CDR3 has 13 amino acids. Of the read, only the CDR3 DNA is kept; its 39 bases are in frame from base 1. In total, 600 or so healthy bone marrow donors made up the cohort. At the time of sampling, all cohort members were nominally healthy, though unrecorded immune exposures were likely present. The donor was CMV seropositive and belonged to the group of 250 to 300 seropositive cohort members. Each donor provided a peripheral blood sample, and peripheral blood mononuclear cells were used for TCR beta sequencing. Genomic DNA extraction from the blood cell samples was performed with the Qiagen DNeasy Blood Extraction Kit.

The chain links TRBV6-4 with TRBJ1-2, and TRBD1 matches 10 of the central bases. Sequences were obtained from PBMCs. The clonotype comes from a man aged 50 to 59 in good health and CMV-seropositive. The sequenced DNA is TGTGCCAGCAGCCTTGGGACAGGGGATGGCTACACCTTC. Its product reads: CASSLGTGDGYTF.